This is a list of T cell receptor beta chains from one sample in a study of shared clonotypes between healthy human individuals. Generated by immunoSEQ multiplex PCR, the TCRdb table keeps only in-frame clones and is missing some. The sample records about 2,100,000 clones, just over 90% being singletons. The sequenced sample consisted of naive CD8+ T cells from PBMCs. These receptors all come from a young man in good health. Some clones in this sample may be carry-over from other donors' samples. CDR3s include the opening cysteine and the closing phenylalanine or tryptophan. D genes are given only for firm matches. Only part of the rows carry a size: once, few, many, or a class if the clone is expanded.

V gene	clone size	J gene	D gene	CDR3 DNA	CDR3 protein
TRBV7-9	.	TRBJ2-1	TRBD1	TGTGCCAGTACCAGACGATTTTCGGACAGGGGGTCCTACAATGAGCAGTTCTTC	CASTRRFSDRGSYNEQFF
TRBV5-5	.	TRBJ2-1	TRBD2	TGTGCCAGCACCAGCTTCTTCACTAGCGGGAGTAATACCCCCTACAATGAGCAGTTCTTC	CASTSFFTSGSNTPYNEQFF
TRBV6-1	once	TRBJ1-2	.	TGTGCCAGCAGTGAATGGGCGGGGGCGGTCAACTATGGCTACACCTTC	CASSEWAGAVNYGYTF
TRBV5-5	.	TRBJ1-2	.	TGTGCCAGCAGCTTGTCTCATCGTGCAATGCATGGCTACACCTTC	CASSLSHRAMHGYTF
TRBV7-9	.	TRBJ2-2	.	TGTGCCAGCAGCAGACTAGGAAGTATTAGCGGGGAGCTGTTTTTT	CASSRLGSISGELFF
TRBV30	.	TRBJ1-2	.	TGTGCCCTCGTGGGGACCCGTTCATTTGGCTACACCTTC	CALVGTRSFGYTF
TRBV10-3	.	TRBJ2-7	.	TGTGCCATCAGTGAGCCAGGGTCGGGGTCCTACGAGCAGTACTTC	CAISEPGSGSYEQYF
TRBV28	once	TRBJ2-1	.	TGTGCCAGCAGTTTTTCTGAGGGGATTTACAATGAGCAGTTCTTC	CASSFSEGIYNEQFF
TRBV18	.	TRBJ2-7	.	TGTGCCAGCTCACCACTCTCCGGGGCAGAAACCTACGAGCAGTACTTC	CASSPLSGAETYEQYF
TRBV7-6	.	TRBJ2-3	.	TGTGCCAGCAGTCCGGAAGGAGGCACAGATACGCAGTATTTT	CASSPEGGTDTQYF
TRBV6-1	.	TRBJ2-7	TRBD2	TGTGCCAGCAGTCCTATAGCGGGAGCCCACTACGAGCAGTACTTC	CASSPIAGAHYEQYF
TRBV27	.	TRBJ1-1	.	TGTGCCAGCAGTTTATCGCTAGGGACTGAGAACACTGAAGCTTTCTTT	CASSLSLGTENTEAFF
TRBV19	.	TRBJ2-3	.	TGTGCCACCTCCGAGGGGGAGGTTGCAGATACGCAGTATTTT	CATSEGEVADTQYF
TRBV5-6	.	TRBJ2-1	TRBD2	TGTGCCAGCAGCTCGCGGACTAGCGGGGGAGGGATTGAGCAGTTCTTC	CASSSRTSGGGIEQFF
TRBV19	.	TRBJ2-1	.	TGTGCCAGTAGTTCCCACGGACGTATCAATGAGCAGTTCTTC	CASSSHGRINEQFF
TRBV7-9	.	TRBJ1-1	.	TGTGCCAGCAGCTTAGTCGAAAACACTGAAGCTTTCTTT	CASSLVENTEAFF
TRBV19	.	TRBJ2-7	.	TGTGCCAGTAGGTCGATCTCAAGGGATAGCTACGAGCAGTACTTC	CASRSISRDSYEQYF
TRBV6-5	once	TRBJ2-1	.	TGTGCCAGCAGTTACGGGCAGCAGTACAATGAGCAGTTCTTC	CASSYGQQYNEQFF
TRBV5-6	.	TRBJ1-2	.	TGTGCCAGCAGCTTGGAGGGAGAATATGGCTACACCTTC	CASSLEGEYGYTF
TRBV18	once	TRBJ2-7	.	TGTGCCAGCTCACCGGGCACAGGTCCCTACGAGCAGTACTTC	CASSPGTGPYEQYF
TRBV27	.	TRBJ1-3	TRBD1	TGTGCCAGCAGTCTCCAGGGGGACCCAGGAAACACCATATATTTT	CASSLQGDPGNTIYF
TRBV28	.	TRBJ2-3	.	TGTGCCAGCAGTTATTTGAGCCGCCGCACAGATACGCAGTATTTT	CASSYLSRRTDTQYF
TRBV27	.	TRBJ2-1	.	TGTGCCAGCAGCCGCGGACCGGGAGCCGGCGACCATGAGCAGTTCTTC	CASSRGPGAGDHEQFF
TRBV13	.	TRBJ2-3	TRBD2	TGTGCCAGCAGCACCGGACTAGCGGGAATTAGCACAGATACGCAGTATTTT	CASSTGLAGISTDTQYF
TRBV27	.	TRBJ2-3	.	TGTGCCAGCAGTTTATATCGGGGCGGGTCAGATACGCAGTATTTT	CASSLYRGGSDTQYF
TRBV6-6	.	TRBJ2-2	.	TGTGCCAGCAGTGTTGGTACCGGGGAGCTGTTTTTT	CASSVGTGELFF
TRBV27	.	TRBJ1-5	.	TGTGCCAGCAGTTTATCTGGGATGGGGAATCAGCCCCAGCATTTT	CASSLSGMGNQPQHF
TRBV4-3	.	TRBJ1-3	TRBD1	TGCGCCAGCAGCCAAGCCGAGGACAGGGAGGCCGGAAACACCATATATTTT	CASSQAEDREAGNTIYF
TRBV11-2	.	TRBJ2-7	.	TGTGCCAGCAGCTTAGCTCCAGGGGCCAGCTCCTACGAGCAGTACTTC	CASSLAPGASSYEQYF
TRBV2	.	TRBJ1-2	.	TGTGCCAGCTCCCGCGGGGGGAACTATGGCTACACCTTC	CASSRGGNYGYTF
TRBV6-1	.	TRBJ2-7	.	TGTGCCAGCAGTGAAGCGGCCAGCCACCGGTACGAGCAGTACTTC	CASSEAASHRYEQYF
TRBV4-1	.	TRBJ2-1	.	TGCGCCAGCAGCCACTCCCCGTCGGTCCTAGCGAGAGGCAATGAGCAGTTCTTC	CASSHSPSVLARGNEQFF
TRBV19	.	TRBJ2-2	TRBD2	TGTGCCAGTAGTTTCTGGACTAGCAACACCGGGGAGCTGTTTTTT	CASSFWTSNTGELFF
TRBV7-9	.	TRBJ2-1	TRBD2	TGTGCCAGCAGCTTTTTTAGCGGGGCAAACAATGAGCAGTTCTTC	CASSFFSGANNEQFF
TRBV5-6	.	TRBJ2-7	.	TGTGCCAGCAGCTTGGAGGCACAGCTCTACGAGCAGTACTTC	CASSLEAQLYEQYF
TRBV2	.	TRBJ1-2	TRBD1	TGTGCCATCGGGACAGCTTATGGCTACACCTTC	CAIGTAYGYTF
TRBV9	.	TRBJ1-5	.	TGTGCCAGCAGCCCCTGGGGCGAGCAGCCCCAGCATTTT	CASSPWGEQPQHF